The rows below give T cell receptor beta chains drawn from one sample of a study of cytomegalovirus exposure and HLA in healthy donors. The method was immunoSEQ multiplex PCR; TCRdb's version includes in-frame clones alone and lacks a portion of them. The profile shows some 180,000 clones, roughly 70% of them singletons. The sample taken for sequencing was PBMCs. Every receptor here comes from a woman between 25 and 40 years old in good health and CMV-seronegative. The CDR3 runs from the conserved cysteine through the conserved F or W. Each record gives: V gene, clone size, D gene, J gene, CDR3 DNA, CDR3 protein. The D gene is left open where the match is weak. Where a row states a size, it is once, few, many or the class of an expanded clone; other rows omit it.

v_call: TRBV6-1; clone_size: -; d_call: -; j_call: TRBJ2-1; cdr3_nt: TGTGCCAGCAGGTCCTTCAATGAGCAGTTCTTC; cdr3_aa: CASRSFNEQFF
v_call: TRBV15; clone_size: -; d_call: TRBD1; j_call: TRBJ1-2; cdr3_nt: TGTGCCACCAGCACCCCGGACAGGGTCTATGGCTACACCTTC; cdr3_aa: CATSTPDRVYGYTF
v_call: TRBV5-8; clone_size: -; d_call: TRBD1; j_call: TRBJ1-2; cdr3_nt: TGTGCCAGCAGACTCCGGGACAGGGACTATGGCTACACCTTC; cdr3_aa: CASRLRDRDYGYTF
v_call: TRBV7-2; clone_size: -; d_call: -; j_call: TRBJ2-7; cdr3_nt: TGTGCCAGCAGCTTAGACACGCTTTCCGAGCAGTACTTC; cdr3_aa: CASSLDTLSEQYF
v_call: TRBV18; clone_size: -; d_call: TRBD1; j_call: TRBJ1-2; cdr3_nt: TGTGCCAGCTCACCCCGACCGGGACAGGCAGTCTATGGCTACACCTTC; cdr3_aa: CASSPRPGQAVYGYTF
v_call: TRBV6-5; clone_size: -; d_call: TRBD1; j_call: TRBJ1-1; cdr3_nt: TGTGCCAGCAGTTATTTCGACAGGGCGGGCGCTGAAGCTTTCTTT; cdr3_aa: CASSYFDRAGAEAFF
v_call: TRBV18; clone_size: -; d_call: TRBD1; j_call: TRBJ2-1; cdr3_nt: TGTGCCAGCTCACCACTAAGGGACAGTACGCACAATGAGCAGTTCTTC; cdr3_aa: CASSPLRDSTHNEQFF
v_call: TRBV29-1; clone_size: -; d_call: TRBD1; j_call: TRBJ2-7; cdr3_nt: TGCAGCGTTGAAGAAGGAGCGACAGGGATGAGCTACGAGCAGTACTTC; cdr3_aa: CSVEEGATGMSYEQYF
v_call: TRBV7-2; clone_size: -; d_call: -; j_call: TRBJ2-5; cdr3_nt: TGTGCCAGCAGCTTACAGCGGTCACAAGAGACCCAGTACTTC; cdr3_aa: CASSLQRSQETQYF
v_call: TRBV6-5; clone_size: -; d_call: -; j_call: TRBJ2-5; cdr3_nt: TGTGCCAGCAGTTACGACCTTGCTAGCGCCCAAGAGACCCAGTACTTC; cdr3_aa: CASSYDLASAQETQYF
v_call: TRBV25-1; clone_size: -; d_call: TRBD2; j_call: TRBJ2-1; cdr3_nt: TGTGCCAGCAGTCGACTGACTAGCGGAGCTTACAATGAGCAGTTCTTC; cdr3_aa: CASSRLTSGAYNEQFF
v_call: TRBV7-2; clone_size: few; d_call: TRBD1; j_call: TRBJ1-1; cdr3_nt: TGTGCCAGCAGCTCCAGACAGGGGGTGAACACTGAAGCTTTCTTT; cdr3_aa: CASSSRQGVNTEAFF
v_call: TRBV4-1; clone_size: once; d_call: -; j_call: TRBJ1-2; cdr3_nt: TGCGCCAGCAGCCAATCCGGAGGCAGGGGTGAATCCTATGGCTACACCTTC; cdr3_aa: CASSQSGGRGESYGYTF
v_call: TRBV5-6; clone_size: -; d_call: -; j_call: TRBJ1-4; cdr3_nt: TGTGCCAGCAGCTTGGTTGCGACTCCAGAAAAACTGTTTTTT; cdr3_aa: CASSLVATPEKLFF
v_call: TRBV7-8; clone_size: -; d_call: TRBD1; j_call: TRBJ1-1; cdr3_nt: TGTGCCAGCAGCCTTTACAGGGGGCGGGTGAATGAAGCTTTCTTT; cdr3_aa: CASSLYRGRVNEAFF
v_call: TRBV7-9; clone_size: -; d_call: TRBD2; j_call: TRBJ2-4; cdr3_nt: TGTGCCAGCAGTCCCCCGAGGGGAGGGGACCAGTACATTCAGTACTTC; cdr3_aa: CASSPPRGGDQYIQYF
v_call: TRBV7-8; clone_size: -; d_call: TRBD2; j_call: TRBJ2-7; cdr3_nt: TGTGCCAGCAGCTTAGTCTCTAGCGATGGGAGGGAGAAGTACTTC; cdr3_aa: CASSLVSSDGREKYF
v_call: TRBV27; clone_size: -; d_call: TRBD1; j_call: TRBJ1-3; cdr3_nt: TGTGCCAGCAGTTCGACAGGGGGCGCTGGAAACACCATATATTTT; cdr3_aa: CASSSTGGAGNTIYF
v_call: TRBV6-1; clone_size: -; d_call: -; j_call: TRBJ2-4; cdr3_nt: TGTGCCAGCAGACCACAGGGTTTTGCAAACATTCAGTACTTC; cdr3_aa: CASRPQGFANIQYF
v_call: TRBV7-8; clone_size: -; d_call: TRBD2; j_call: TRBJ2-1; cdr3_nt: TGTGCCAGCAGCTCTAGCGGGAGATCCTACAATGAGCAGTTCTTC; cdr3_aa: CASSSSGRSYNEQFF
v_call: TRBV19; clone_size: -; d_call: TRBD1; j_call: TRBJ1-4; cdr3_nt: TGTGCCAGTACCCCCAGACAGGGGGTGACTAATGAAAAACTGTTTTTT; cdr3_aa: CASTPRQGVTNEKLFF
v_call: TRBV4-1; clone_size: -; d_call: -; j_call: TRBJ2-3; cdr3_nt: TGCGCCAGCAGCCTCCGATCAAGAGGAGCAGATACGCAGTATTTT; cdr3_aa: CASSLRSRGADTQYF
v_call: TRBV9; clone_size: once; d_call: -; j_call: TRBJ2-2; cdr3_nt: TGTGCCAGCAGCGTAGAGGGAAACAGGGCCGAGGAGCTGTTTTTT; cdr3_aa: CASSVEGNRAEELFF
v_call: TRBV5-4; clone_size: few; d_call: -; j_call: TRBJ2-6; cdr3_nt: TGTGCCAGCAGCTTGTCGGGACGCGGGGCTGGGGCCAACGTCCTGACTTTC; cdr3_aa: CASSLSGRGAGANVLTF
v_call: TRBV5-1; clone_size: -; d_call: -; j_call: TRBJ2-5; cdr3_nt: TGCGCCAGCCGTGCTGGGGGCGAAGAGACCCAGTACTTC; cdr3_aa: CASRAGGEETQYF
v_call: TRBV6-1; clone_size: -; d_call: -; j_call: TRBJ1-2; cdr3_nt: TGTGCCAGCAGTTATGCAGGGTCCTATGGCTACACCTTC; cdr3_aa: CASSYAGSYGYTF
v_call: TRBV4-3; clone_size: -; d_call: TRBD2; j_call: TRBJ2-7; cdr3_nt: TGCGCCAGCAGCCAAGACTATGGGCTAGCGGGAGAGGGTGGCTACGAGCAGTACTTC; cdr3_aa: CASSQDYGLAGEGGYEQYF
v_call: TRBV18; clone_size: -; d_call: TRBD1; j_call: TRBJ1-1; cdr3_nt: TGTGCCAGCTCACGGACAGGGGACCTCCCGTACGAGGATGAAGCTTTCTTT; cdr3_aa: CASSRTGDLPYEDEAFF
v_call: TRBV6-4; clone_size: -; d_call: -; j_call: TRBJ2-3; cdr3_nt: TGTGCCAGCACCGAAAGGTGGAGAAGCACAGATACGCAGTATTTT; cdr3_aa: CASTERWRSTDTQYF
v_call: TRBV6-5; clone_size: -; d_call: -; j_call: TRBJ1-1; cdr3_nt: TGTGCCAGCAGTTACGGGAGGTACACTGAAGCTTTCTTT; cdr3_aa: CASSYGRYTEAFF
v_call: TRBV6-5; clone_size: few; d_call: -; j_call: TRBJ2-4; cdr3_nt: TGTGCCAGCAGTTACCCGCGGGACGGTGTAAACATTCAGTACTTC; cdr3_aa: CASSYPRDGVNIQYF
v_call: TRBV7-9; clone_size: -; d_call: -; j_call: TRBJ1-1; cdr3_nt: TGTGCCAGCAGCTCGTCGCCAGGGGCGGTGAACACTGAAGCTTTCTTT; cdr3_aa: CASSSSPGAVNTEAFF
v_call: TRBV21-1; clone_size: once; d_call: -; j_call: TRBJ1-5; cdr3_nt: TGTGCCAGCAGCAAATGGGGGCCAGACAGGGAAATAGGGTATAGCAATCAGCCCCAGCATTTT; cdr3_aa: CASSKWGPDREIGYSNQPQHF
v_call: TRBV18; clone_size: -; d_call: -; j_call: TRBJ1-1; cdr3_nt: TGTGCCAGCTCCCCTCCCCCGGGCACTGAAGCTTTCTTT; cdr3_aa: CASSPPPGTEAFF
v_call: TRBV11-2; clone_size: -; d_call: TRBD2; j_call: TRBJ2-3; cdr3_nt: TGTGCCAGCACGGGGGGGTTGGTCCCAGATACGCAGTATTTT; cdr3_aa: CASTGGLVPDTQYF
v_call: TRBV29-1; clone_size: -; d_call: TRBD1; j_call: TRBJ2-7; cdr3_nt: TGCAGCGTTGAGGGATCAAGACAGGGGGCCTACGAGCAGTACTTC; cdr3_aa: CSVEGSRQGAYEQYF
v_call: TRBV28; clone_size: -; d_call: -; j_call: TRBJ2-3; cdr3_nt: TGTGCCAGCAGTGGACGGGACACCTACACAGATACGCAGTATTTT; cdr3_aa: CASSGRDTYTDTQYF
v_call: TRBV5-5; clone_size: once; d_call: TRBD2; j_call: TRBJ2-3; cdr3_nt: TGTGCCAGCAGCTTGCAAACTAGCGGGACGTACGTTGGCACAGATACGCAGTATTTT; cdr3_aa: CASSLQTSGTYVGTDTQYF
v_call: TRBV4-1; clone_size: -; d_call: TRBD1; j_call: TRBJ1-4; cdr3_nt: TGCGCCAGCAGCCAAGTATGGGACAGCCTAAATGAAAAACTGTTTTTT; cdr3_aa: CASSQVWDSLNEKLFF
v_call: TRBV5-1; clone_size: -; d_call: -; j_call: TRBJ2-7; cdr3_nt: TGCGCCAGCAGCTTGGTGGGGCTCTACGAGCAGTACTTC; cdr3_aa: CASSLVGLYEQYF
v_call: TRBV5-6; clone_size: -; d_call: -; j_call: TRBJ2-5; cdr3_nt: TGTGCCAGCAGCTTCGCAGGGAACCAAGAGACCCAGTACTTC; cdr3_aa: CASSFAGNQETQYF
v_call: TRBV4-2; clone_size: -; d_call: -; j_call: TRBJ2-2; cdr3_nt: TGTGCCAGCAGCCAAGGGAGGGGGCAGGTCACCGGGGAGCTGTTTTTT; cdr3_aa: CASSQGRGQVTGELFF
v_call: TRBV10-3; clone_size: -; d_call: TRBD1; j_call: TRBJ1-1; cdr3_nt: TGTGCCATCGGTAGGGGGACAGGGGCCGGGTCTGAAGCTTTCTTT; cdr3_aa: CAIGRGTGAGSEAFF
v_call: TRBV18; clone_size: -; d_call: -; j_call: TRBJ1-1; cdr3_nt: TGTGCCAGCTCACCGGAGGGTCCGACTGAAGCTTTCTTT; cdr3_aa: CASSPEGPTEAFF
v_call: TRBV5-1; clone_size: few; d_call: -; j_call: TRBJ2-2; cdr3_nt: TGCGCCAGCAGCTTGTCAGCTAGTCAGCCCGGGGAGCTGTTTTTT; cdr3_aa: CASSLSASQPGELFF
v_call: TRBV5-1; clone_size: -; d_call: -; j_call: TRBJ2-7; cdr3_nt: TGCGCCAGCAGCTCAGGGCAGCCGAGGCGGTATTCCTACGAGCAGTACTTC; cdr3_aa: CASSSGQPRRYSYEQYF
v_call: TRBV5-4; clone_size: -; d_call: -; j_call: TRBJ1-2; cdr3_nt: TGTGCCAGCAGCCTGTCCAGGGTCGGGGGGGGCTACACCTTC; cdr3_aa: CASSLSRVGGGYTF
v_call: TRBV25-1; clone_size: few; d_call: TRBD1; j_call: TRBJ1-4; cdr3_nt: TGTGCCAGCAGTGAAAAGACAGGGTGGCGTGAAAAACTGTTTTTT; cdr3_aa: CASSEKTGWREKLFF
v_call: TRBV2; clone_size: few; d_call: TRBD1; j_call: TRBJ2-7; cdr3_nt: TGTGCCAGCAGTTACCCAGCCCGGGACAGGGATGATGAGCAGTACTTC; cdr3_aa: CASSYPARDRDDEQYF